A selection of T cell receptor beta chains follows, all from one sample in a study of tumor-infiltrating lymphocytes in primary liver carcinoma. Each CDR3 protein gets one entry after TCRdb re-called the multiplex PCR reads with MiXCR. The sample has 25,000 to 35,000 distinct CDR3 sequences; around 80% are singletons. Sequenced material: liver tumor tissue from sampling region 5. Source of these receptors: a man in his forties or fifties with primary liver carcinoma and hepatitis B virus infection. CDR3s include the opening cysteine and the closing phenylalanine or tryptophan.

>TRBV2
CASSLQGASTSGANVLTF
>TRBV12-3/TRBV12-4
CTSSPPPGTGMAFF
>TRBV7-8
CATGTGGNSIYF
>TRBV6-6
CADSITNTGELFF
>TRBV6-6
CACSYSSHRGSEQYF
>TRBV6-5
CASSYKGQSNEQFF
>TRBV7-9
CAIRPTGGGTQYF
>TRBV10-3
CAISEYEGDRPQHF
>TRBV30
CAWRGTDMQYF
>TRBV10-3
CAIRHTSVASTDMQYF
>TRBV6-1
CASRGGYGGLNTEAFF
>TRBV6-2/TRBV6-3
CASSPGLADVYNEQYF
>TRBV6-6
CTNSWTGTLRTDTQYF
>TRBV11-1
CASGRNLQSLEHYF
>TRBV11-2
CASSLVAGRYTEAFF
>TRBV6-1
CACNDWMNSPLHF
>TRBV7-9
CGSNFGGGPRSINEQFF
>TRBV29-1
CSVDYGRTGDTQFF
>TRBV5-1
CANRGGTQPYNEQFF
>TRBV12-3/TRBV12-4
CAGSFRQGGNQPQHF
>TRBV29-1
CSATGEASYEQCF
>TRBV19
CASIQMRQGSTEAFF
>TRBV5-6
CTSSQVGTGGYTF
>TRBV7-9
CASSSALFTDTQYF
>TRBV11-2
CASLDLGVIYEQYF
>TRBV2
CASSENKAVSYERYF
>TRBV6-2/TRBV6-3
CASSPAWTGIDTQYF
>TRBV11-1
CASSFTGPYNEQFF
>TRBV7-9
CASSLGAGSEAFF
>TRBV18
CASSPLPGETYEQYF
>TRBV30
CAWSAGGANVLTF
>TRBV11-1
CASSFIGVIRELFF
>TRBV11-2
CASSLINTDIQYF
>TRBV6-5
CASSYSWNAQETQYF
>TRBV11-2
CASSKTPGGSDEKLLF
>TRBV25-1
CASSLGRATDTQYF
>TRBV6-5
CASSYLRENEVFF
>TRBV12-3/TRBV12-4
CASSSLAGQYF
>TRBV4-3
CASSQYPLGGNSTDTQYF
>TRBV12-3/TRBV12-4
CTSSSRTGVSYNEQFF
>TRBV6-1
CASSEPASGPYSTDTQYF
>TRBV10-3
CTISEYEGDQPQCF
>TRBV11-2
CASSLGLGTEIYEQYF
>TRBV5-5
CASSQGGQGPYEQYF
>TRBV6-5
CASSLGGFSYNEQFF
>TRBV4-1
CASSPMGGCVNTEAFF
>TRBV11-2
CSSSFEWNQRESQYF
>TRBV10-3
CAISEWTYNIQNF
>TRBV6-4
CASSEGGQNTEAFF
>TRBV7-8
CASSSMGGSGRAYNEQFF
>TRBV4-2
CATSQDVNEQYF
>TRBV11-2
CASSLDLPRWEQYF
>TRBV28
CASSMTSVTGELFF
>TRBV4-2
CASSQVALLAGGTDKQYF
>TRBV12-3/TRBV12-4
CASTLGQGANYDYTF